The 9 T cell receptor beta chains below all came from one sample that was sequenced in a study of blood T cells in healthy people across ages. For the second PCR, which ran for about 6 to 11 cycles, a sample-barcoded 5' primer and a J-beta primer mix were used. TCRdb analysed the 5' RACE reads with MiXCR anew, one entry per CDR3 protein. The data contain about 1 million distinct CDR3 sequences, 35% to 50% of them seen just once; the ten biggest clones take up approximately 20%. The source material was blood. These receptors were obtained from a woman aged 55-69 years in good health.

CDR3 sequence reads: CASSQVWGQGNYSPLHF. CDR3 in DNA: TGTGCCAGCAGCCAAGTATGGGGACAGGGGAATTATTCACCCCTCCACTTT. The rearrangement joins TRBV3-1 to TRBJ1-6, with 10 bases identical to TRBD1. The CDR3 covers 17 residues. Germline V CDR1 and CDR2: LGHDT, YNNKEL (reference sequence). Losses at the gene ends were 1 base for V and 8 bases for J; bases not matched to a gene: 8.

This clonotype was observed a few times. This sequence joins TRBV5-6 and TRBJ2-3; TRBD2 agrees at 12 bases. Germline V lookup: CDR1 SGHDT, CDR2 YYEEEE. The CDR3 length is 16 residues. The J segment lost 4 bases and the V segment lost 4 bases, leaving 7 bases of the junction unmatched. The CDR3 sequence: CASSDATSGSSDTQYF. The CDR3 DNA follows: TGTGCCAGCAGCGACGCGACTAGCGGGAGCTCAGATACGCAGTATTTT.

The rearrangement uses TRBV29-1 and TRBJ1-5; weak D call: TRBD1 (5 bases). Germline assignment: CDR1 SQVTM and CDR2 ANQGSEA. Trimming cost V 6 bases and J 1 base, with 10 bases left between them. The CDR3 is made up of 13 amino acids. The CDR3 region is CSVAKGSNQPQHF. DNA for the CDR3: TGCAGCGTCGCTAAGGGGAGCAATCAGCCCCAGCATTTT. The full variable domain, with the rest looked up from reference TRBV29-1 and TRBJ1-5, is SAVISQKPSRDICQRGTSLTIQCQVDSQVTMMFWYRQQPGQSLTLIATANQGSEATYESGFVIDKFPISRPNLTFSTLTVSNMSPEDSSIYLCSVAKGSNQPQHFGDGTRLSIL.

This clonotype was detected a few times. J is TRBJ2-4 and V is TRBV25-1, with 7 bases lining up with TRBD1. The end of the DNA is better explained by TRBJ2-5, so the J call may be wrong. Germline CDR1 is MGHDK and CDR2 is SYGVNS. The CDR3 consists of 15 residues. The CDR3 DNA reads TGTGCCAGCAGCGAGGGAAACAGGGGCAGAGAGACCCAGTACTTC. It is translated as CASSEGNRGRETQYF.

This clonotype was seen more than once but under ten times. DNA of the CDR3: TGTGCCAGCAGCTTAGCGGCCCTCGTACACTACGAGCAGTACTTC. Protein sequence: CASSLAALVHYEQYF. The V and J genes are TRBV7-8 and TRBJ2-7; unclear D gene. The CDR3 contains 15 residues. Germline V gives CDR1 SGHVS, CDR2 FQNEAQ. Trimming stripped 0 bases from V and 3 bases from J, with 12 bases between.

The chain uses TRBV12-3 or TRBV12-4 and TRBJ2-7; D is undetermined. The CDR3 contains 14 residues. V lost 3 bases and J lost 1, with 10 bases in between. This CDR3 is CASSFVSSSYEQYF. The CDR3 DNA sequence: TGTGCCAGCAGTTTTGTGTCTTCTTCCTACGAGCAGTACTTC.

In this sample, this clonotype turned up many times. CDR3 DNA sequence: TGCAGTGCTTACATACAATCTAGCACAGATACGCAGTATTTT. This codes for CSAYIQSSTDTQYF. V is TRBV20-1 and J is TRBJ2-3, with D unclear. The CDR3 is 14 residues long. Per germline, CDR1 DFQATT and CDR2 SNEGSKA (reference sequence). Trimming removed 5 bases from V and 0 bases from J, with 12 bases in between.

The chain employs TRBV12-3 or TRBV12-4 and TRBJ2-2, with TRBD1 as a possible D gene (5 bases). V was cut by 3 bases and J by 0 bases, with 11 bases left in between. This CDR3 has 16 amino acids. CDR3 coding DNA: TGTGCCAGCAGTTTGTGGGCAGGGCCGAACACCGGGGAGCTGTTTTTT. Translated, it gives CASSLWAGPNTGELFF.

A single count supports this clonotype. The rearrangement uses TRBV5-1 and TRBJ2-3, with a tentative D call TRBD2 (5 bases). This CDR3 has 14 amino acids. In germline, CDR1 is SGHRS, CDR2 YFSETQ. Deletions cut 1 base from V and 5 bases from J, with 11 bases between. CDR3 residues: CASSLSSGRDTQYF. For the CDR3, the DNA is TGCGCCAGCAGCTTGTCAAGCGGAAGAGATACGCAGTATTTT. Variable domain in full (rest from reference TRBV5-1 and TRBJ2-3): KAGVTQTPRYLIKTRGQQVTLSCSPISGHRSVSWYQQTPGQGLQFLFEYFSETQRNKGNFPGRFSGRQFSNSRSEMNVSTLELGDSALYLCASSLSSGRDTQYFGPGTRLTVL.